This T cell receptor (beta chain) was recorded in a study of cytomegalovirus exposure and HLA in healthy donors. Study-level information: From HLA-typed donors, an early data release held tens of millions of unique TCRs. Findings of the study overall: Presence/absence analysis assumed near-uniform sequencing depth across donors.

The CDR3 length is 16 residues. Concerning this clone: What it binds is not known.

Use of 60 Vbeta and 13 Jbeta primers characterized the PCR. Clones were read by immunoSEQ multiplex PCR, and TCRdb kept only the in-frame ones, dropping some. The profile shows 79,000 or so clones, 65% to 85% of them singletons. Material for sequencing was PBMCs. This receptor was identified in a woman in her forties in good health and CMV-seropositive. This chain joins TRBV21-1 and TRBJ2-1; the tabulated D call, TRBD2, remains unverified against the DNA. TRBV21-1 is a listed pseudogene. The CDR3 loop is CASNRTSGRHYNEQFF. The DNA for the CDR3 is TGTGCCAGCAACCGGACTAGCGGGAGACACTACAATGAGCAGTTCTTC.